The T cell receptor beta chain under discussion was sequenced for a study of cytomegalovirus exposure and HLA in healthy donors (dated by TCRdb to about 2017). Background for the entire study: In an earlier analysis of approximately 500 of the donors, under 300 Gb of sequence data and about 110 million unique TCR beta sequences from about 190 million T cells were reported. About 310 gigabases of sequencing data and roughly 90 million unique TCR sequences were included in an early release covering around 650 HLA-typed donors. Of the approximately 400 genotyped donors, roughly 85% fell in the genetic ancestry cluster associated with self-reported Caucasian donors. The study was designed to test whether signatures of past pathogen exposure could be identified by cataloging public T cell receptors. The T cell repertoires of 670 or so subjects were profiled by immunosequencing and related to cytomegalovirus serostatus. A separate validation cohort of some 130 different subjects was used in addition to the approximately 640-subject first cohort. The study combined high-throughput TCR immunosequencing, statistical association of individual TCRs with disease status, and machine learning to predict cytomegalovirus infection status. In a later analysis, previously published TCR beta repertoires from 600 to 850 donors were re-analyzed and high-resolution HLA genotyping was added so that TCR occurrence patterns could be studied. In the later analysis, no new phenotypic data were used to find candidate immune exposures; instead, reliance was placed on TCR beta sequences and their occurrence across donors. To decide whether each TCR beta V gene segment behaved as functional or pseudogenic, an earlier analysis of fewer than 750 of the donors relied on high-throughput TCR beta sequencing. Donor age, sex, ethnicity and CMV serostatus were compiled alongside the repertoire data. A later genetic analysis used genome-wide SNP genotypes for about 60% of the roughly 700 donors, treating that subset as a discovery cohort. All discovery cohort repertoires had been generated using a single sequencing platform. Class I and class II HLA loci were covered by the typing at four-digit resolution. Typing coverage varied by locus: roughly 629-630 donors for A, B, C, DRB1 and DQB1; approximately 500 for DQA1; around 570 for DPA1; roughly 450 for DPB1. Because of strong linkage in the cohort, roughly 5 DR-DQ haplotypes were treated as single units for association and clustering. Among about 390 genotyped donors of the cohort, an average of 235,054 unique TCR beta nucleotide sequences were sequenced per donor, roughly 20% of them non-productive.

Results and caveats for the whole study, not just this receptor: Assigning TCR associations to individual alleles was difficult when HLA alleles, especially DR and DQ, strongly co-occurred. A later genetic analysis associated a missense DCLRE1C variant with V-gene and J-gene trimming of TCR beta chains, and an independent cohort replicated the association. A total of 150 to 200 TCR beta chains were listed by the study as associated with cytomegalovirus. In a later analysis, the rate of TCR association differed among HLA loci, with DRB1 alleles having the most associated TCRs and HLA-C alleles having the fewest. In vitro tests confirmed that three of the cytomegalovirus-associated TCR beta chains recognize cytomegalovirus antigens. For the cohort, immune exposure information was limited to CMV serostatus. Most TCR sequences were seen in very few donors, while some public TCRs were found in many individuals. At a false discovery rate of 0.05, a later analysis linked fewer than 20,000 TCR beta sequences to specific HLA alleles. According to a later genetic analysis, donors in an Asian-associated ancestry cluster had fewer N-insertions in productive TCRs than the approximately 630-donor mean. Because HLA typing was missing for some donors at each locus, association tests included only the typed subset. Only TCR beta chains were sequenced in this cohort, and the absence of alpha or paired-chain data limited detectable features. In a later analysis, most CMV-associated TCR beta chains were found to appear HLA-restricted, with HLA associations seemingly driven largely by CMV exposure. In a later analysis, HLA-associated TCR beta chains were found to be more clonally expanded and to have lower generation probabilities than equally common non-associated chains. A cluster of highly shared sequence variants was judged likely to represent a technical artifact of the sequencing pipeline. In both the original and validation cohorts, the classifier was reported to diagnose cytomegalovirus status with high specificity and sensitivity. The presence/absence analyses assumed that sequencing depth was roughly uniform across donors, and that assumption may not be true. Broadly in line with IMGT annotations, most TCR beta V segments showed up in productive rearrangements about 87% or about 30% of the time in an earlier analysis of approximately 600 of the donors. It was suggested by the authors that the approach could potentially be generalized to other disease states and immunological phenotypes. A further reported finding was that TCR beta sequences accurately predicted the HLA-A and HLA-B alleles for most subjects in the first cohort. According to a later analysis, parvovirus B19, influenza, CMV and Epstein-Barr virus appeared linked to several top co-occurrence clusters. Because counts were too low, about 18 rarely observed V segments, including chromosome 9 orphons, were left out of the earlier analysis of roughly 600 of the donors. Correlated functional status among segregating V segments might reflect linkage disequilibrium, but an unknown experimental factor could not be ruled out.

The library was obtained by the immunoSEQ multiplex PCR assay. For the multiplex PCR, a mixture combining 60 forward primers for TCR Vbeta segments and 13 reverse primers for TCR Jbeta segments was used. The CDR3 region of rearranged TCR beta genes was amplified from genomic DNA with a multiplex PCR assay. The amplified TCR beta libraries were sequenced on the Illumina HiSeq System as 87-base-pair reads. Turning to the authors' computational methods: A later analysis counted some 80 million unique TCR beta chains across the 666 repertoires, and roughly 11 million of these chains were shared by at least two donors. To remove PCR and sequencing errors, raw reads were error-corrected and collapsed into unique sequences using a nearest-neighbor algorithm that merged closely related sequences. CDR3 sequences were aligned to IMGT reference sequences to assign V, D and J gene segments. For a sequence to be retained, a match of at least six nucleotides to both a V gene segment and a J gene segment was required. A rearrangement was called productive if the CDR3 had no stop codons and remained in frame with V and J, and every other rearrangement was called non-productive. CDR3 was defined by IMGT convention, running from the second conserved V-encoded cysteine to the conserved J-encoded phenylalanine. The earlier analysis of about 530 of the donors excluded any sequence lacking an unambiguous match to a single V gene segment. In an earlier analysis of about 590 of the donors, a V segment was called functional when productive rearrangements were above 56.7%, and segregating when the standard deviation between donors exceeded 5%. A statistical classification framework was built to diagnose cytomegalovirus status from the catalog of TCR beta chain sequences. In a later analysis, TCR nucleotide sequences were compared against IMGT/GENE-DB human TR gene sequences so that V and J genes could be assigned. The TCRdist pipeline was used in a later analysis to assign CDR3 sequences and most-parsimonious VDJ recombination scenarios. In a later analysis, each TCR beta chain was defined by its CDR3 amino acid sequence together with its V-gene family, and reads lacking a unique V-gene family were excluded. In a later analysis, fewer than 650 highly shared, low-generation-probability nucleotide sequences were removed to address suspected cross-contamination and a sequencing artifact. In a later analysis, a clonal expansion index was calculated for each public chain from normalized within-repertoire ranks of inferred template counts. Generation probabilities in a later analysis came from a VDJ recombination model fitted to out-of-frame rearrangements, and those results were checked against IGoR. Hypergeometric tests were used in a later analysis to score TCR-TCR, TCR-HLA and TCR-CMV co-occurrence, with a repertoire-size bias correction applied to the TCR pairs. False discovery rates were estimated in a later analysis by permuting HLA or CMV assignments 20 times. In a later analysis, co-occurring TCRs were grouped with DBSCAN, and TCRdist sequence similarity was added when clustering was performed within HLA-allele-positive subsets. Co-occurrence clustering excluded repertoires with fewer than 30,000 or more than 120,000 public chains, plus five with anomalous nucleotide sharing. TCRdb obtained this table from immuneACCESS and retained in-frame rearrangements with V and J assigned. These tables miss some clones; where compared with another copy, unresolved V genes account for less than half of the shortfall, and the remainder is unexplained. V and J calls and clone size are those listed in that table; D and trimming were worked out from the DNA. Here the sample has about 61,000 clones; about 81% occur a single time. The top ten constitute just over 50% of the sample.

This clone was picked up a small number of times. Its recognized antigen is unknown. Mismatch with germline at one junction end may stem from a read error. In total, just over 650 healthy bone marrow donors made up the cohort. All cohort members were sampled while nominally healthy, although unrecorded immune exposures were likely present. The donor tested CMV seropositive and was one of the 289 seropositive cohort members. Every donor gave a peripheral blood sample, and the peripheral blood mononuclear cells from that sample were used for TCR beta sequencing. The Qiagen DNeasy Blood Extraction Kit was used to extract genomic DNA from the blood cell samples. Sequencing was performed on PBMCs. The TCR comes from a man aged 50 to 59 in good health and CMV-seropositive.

The base sequence is TGTTCCAGCAGCTTTGGGGGGGACTATGGCTACACCTTC. This codes for CSSSFGGDYGYTF. The rearranged segments are TRBV7-9 and TRBJ1-2; TRBD1 could be the D gene, as 5 bases match. Including the terminal cysteine and phenylalanine, the CDR3 comprises 13 residues. Only the CDR3 region is kept as DNA, spanning 39 bases read in frame from base 1. Based on the germline V gene (reference sequence), the CDR1 and CDR2 sequences are SEHNR and FQNEAQ. The variable domain in full, with residues beyond the CDR3 obtained from the reference TRBV7-9 and TRBJ1-2 genes, is DTGVSQNPRHKITKRGQNVTFRCDPISEHNRLYWYRQTLGQGPEFLTYFQNEAQLEKSRLLSDRFSAERPKGSFSTLEIQRTEQGDSAMYLCSSSFGGDYGYTFGSGTRLTVV.